The 7 T cell receptor beta chains listed next were all sequenced from one sample in a study of T cell responses to AZD1222 COVID-19 vaccine. Some clones are missing from TCRdb's copy, which holds only in-frame ones; the method was immunoSEQ multiplex PCR. Of approximately 120,000 clones listed, about 90% were seen once; the top ten hold roughly 4.4%. The sequenced sample was peripheral blood, obtained 28 days after the second AZD1222 dose. The receptor set was obtained from an adult who received the AZD1222 COVID-19 vaccine.

This clone turned up a few times. The gene calls are TRBV7-9 and TRBJ1-2; D gene uncertain. Germline-derived CDR1 and CDR2 are SEHNR and FQNEAQ (reference sequence). Trimming left V 3 bases short and J 2 bases short, with 7 bases between. CDR3 length: 13 residues. CDR3 sequence (DNA): TGTGCCAGCAGCTTGGGCAGGAACTATGGCTACACCTTC. Amino acids: CASSLGRNYGYTF. Supplemented by reference TRBV7-9 and TRBJ1-2, the full variable domain reads DTGVSQNPRHKITKRGQNVTFRCDPISEHNRLYWYRQTLGQGPEFLTYFQNEAQLEKSRLLSDRFSAERPKGSFSTLEIQRTEQGDSAMYLCASSLGRNYGYTFGSGTRLTVV.

This chain uses TRBV6-1 with TRBJ2-2, with TRBD2 identical over 9 bases. CDR1 and CDR2 (germline): MNHNS, SASEGT. CDR3 size: 16 residues. V shed 4 bases, J shed 7 bases, and the junction held 10 bases outside the gene matches. For the CDR3, the DNA is TGTGCCAGCAGTGTTCTCGGCGGGAGGGCCATCGGGGAGCTGTTTTTT. It codes for CASSVLGGRAIGELFF.

V gene TRBV7-9 combines with J gene TRBJ1-6; D gene ambiguous. The CDR3 contains 13 residues. In germline, CDR1 is SEHNR, CDR2 FQNEAQ (reference sequence). Trimming took 1 base from V and 9 from J, leaving 7 bases between them. The CDR3 spells CASSLDRASPLHF. The CDR3 DNA reads TGTGCCAGCAGCTTAGATAGGGCTTCACCCCTCCACTTT.

This clone showed up just a few times. The chain combines TRBV11-3 with TRBJ2-1; 7 nucleotides align to TRBD1. There are 15 residues in the CDR3. CDR1 is SGHNT and CDR2 is YENEEA in the germline V gene. V lost 2 bases, J lost 7 bases, and 8 bases stayed unmatched. The CDR3 region has the DNA TGTGCCAGCAGCTTACGAACAGGGGTCAGGAATGAGCAGTTCTTC. Protein product: CASSLRTGVRNEQFF.

DNA of the CDR3: TGCGCCAGTAAACAGGGGGAAGGCGGTGGCTACACCTTC. Its translation is CASKQGEGGGYTF. V and J are TRBV5-1 and TRBJ1-2; 8 bases map to TRBD1. CDR1 and CDR2 from the germline V gene are SGHRS and YFSETQ. The trim removed 8 bases at V and 7 bases at J, leaving 10 bases unmatched. This CDR3 contains 13 residues.

This chain connects TRBV19 to TRBJ1-4; TRBD1 might be the D (5 bases). The CDR3 is made up of 15 amino acids. Germline CDR1 LNHDA, CDR2 SQIVND (reference sequence). The V gene lost 8 bases and the J gene lost 4 bases, with 17 bases spanning the gap. The CDR3 here is CASSIPGRINEKLFF. The CDR3 coding sequence is TGTGCCAGTTCAATACCGGGACGGATTAATGAAAAACTGTTTTTT.

The gene calls are TRBV3-1 (or the pseudogene TRBV3-2) and TRBJ1-4; no clear D gene. Deletions cut 1 base from V and 5 bases from J, with 14 bases between. CDR1 LGHDT and CDR2 YNNKEL come from the germline V gene (reference sequence). The length of the CDR3 is 16 residues. The CDR3 spells CASSQGRGTGNEKLFF. The CDR3 region has the DNA TGTGCCAGCAGCCAAGGGCGGGGTACGGGGAATGAAAAACTGTTTTTT.